This T cell receptor beta chain was retrieved from a study of vaccination and CD4 T cells after COVID-19. Study at large: The interval from dose two to post-vaccine sampling had a median of about 66 days, and it ranged from 14 to 241. Study-wide findings and caveats: For convalescent patients, 304 of the 307 vaccine-specific clones analyzed were classified as spike mono-reactive.

Sequenced with the Oncomine TCR Beta short-read assay was DNA taken from cultured CD4+ T cells. TCRdb processed the PCR reads anew with MiXCR; each CDR3 protein has one entry. The sample consists of about 12,000 distinct CDR3 sequences, 60% to 80% of them appearing once. Treatment in this sample: approximately 10-day PBMC culture with coronavirus spike peptide pools or control peptides (ViraFEST assay). TCR sequencing followed the expansion of antigen-specific T cells with peptide pools in ViraFEST. There are a few counts of this clonotype. What it binds is unknown. Sequenced sample: CD4+ T cells from blood, cultured in vitro. The TCR originated in a human donor who had recovered from COVID-19.

CDR3 sequence reads: CSARGGLSYGYTF. The CDR3 DNA is TGCAGTGCTAGAGGGGGGCTGTCCTATGGCTACACCTTC. The chain uses TRBV20-1 and TRBJ1-2; a weak D match, TRBD1 (6 bases). The germline V gene encodes CDR1 DFQATT and CDR2 SNEGSKA (reference sequence). This CDR3 has 13 amino acids. V shed 1 base and J shed 4 bases, with 10 bases lying between them.